Each of the 29 T cell receptor beta chains below was sequenced from the same sample in a study of blood T cell repertoires in COVID-19. Sequencing used immunoSEQ multiplex PCR; TCRdb keeps in-frame clones, though not all of them. The sample includes around 150,000 clones, about 86% of them seen just once. Sequenced input: peripheral blood. Receptor source: a woman between 55 and 75 years old with active or convalescent COVID-19.

The chain combines TRBV29-1 with TRBJ2-5; a possible D gene is TRBD2 (6 bases). Germline assignment: CDR1 SQVTM and CDR2 ANQGSEA. V lost 5 bases and J 5 bases, leaving 12 bases between the germline ends. CDR3 length: 12 residues. CDR3 in amino acids: CSVWDSGETQYF. CDR3 coding DNA: TGCAGCGTTTGGGACTCGGGGGAGACCCAGTACTTC.

The V call is TRBV24-1, the J call TRBJ2-2; TRBD1 aligns across 9 bases. V was clipped by 0 bases and J by 6 bases; unmatched bases: 1. The CDR3 is 15 amino acids. Germline V gene sequence: CDR1 KGHDR, CDR2 SFDVKD. As DNA, the CDR3 is TGTGCCACCAGTGATTTGACAGGGGGCTCCGGGGAGCTGTTTTTT. Translating gives CATSDLTGGSGELFF.

This chain uses TRBV4-1 with TRBJ1-1, with TRBD1 identical over 10 bases. Trimming removed 0 bases from V and 0 bases from J; junction bases left unmatched: 10. The germline V gene has CDR1 MGHRA and CDR2 YSYEKL. The CDR3 contains 19 residues. The CDR3 is CASSQDVSDRGDMNTEAFF. The CDR3 DNA reads as TGCGCCAGCAGCCAAGATGTATCGGACAGGGGGGATATGAACACTGAAGCTTTCTTT.

This clone turned up a few times. The chain joins TRBV12-3 or TRBV12-4 to TRBJ1-5, with 9 nucleotides matching TRBD1. V shed 4 bases, J shed 5 bases, and the junction held 0 bases outside the gene matches. The CDR3 totals 13 residues. This CDR3 reads CASSWDRDQPQHF. The CDR3 DNA reads TGTGCCAGCAGTTGGGACAGGGATCAGCCCCAGCATTTT.

The chain links TRBV5-4 to TRBJ2-1, with D hard to call. V was shortened by 0 bases and J by 6 bases, with 10 bases between the two germline ends. Germline CDR1 reads SGHNT; CDR2 reads YYREEE (reference sequence). This CDR3 is 14 amino acids long. CDR3 in amino acids: CASSLDPDSNEQFF. The CDR3 DNA follows: TGTGCCAGCAGCTTGGATCCCGACTCCAATGAGCAGTTCTTC.

The chain employs TRBV28 and TRBJ1-3, with 9 bases fitting TRBD1. Trimming removed 5 bases from V and 8 bases from J; junction bases left unmatched: 13. This CDR3 has 16 amino acids. Germline CDR1 MDHEN, CDR2 SYDVKM. CDR3 bases: TGTGCCAGCAGTCTACAGGGGGCTTCAAGTGTGTACACCATATATTTT. This sequence encodes CASSLQGASSVYTIYF.

The chain couples TRBV11-2 to TRBJ1-4; the match to TRBD1 covers 7 bases. The V segment lost 3 bases and the J segment 8 bases; nucleotides outside the gene matches: 9. The CDR3 runs to 15 residues. Per germline, CDR1 SGHAT and CDR2 FQNNGV. As DNA, the CDR3 is TGTGCCAGCAGCTTTATGGGGACAGCCTCAGAAAAACTGTTTTTT. Its protein product is CASSFMGTASEKLFF.

The chain joins TRBV5-1 to TRBJ1-4; D unclear. Germline V CDR1 and CDR2: SGHRS, YFSETQ. The CDR3 is 15 amino acids. The V end was cut by 0 bases, the J end by 8 bases, with 14 bases between. This CDR3 is CASSLAGGLEEKLFF. For the CDR3, the DNA is TGCGCCAGCAGCTTGGCCGGAGGGCTAGAGGAAAAACTGTTTTTT.

V gene TRBV4-1 combines with J gene TRBJ2-2, with 8 nucleotides matching TRBD2. With V trimmed by 5 bases and J by 4 bases, 6 bases remained unmatched. This CDR3 is 15 amino acids long. CDR1 and CDR2 from the germline V gene are MGHRA and YSYEKL. The CDR3 sequence: CASSLTGGVTGELFF. DNA for the CDR3: TGCGCCAGCAGCTTAACGGGGGGGGTCACCGGGGAGCTGTTTTTT.

The chain combines TRBV15 with TRBJ2-1, with D unclear. Germline CDR1 is LNHNV and CDR2 is YYDKDF (reference sequence). The CDR3 is 17 amino acids. V lost 1 base and J lost 0, with 13 bases in between. CDR3 coding DNA: TGTGCCACCAGCAGAGCACCCCCTGGCAGCTCCTACAATGAGCAGTTCTTC. Its protein product is CATSRAPPGSSYNEQFF.

V is TRBV19 and J is TRBJ2-1; 9 nucleotides align to TRBD2. V gave up 5 bases and J gave up 0 bases; unmatched junction bases: 17. The CDR3 totals 20 residues. Germline loops: CDR1 LNHDA, CDR2 SQIVND (reference sequence). Here the CDR3 reads CASSLWTGGLAGSSYNEQFF. The CDR3 DNA reads TGTGCCAGTAGTCTATGGACAGGTGGTCTAGCGGGGAGCTCCTACAATGAGCAGTTCTTC. Combining the CDR3 with reference TRBV19 and TRBJ2-1 gives the whole variable domain DGGITQSPKYLFRKEGQNVTLSCEQNLNHDAMYWYRQDPGQGLRLIYYSQIVNDFQKGDIAEGYSVSREKKESFPLTVTSAQKNPTAFYLCASSLWTGGLAGSSYNEQFFGPGTRLTVL.

This chain joins TRBV9 and TRBJ2-2; D is undetermined. CDR3 size: 12 residues. V was cut by 4 bases and J by 2 bases, with 3 bases left in between. Germline CDR1 SGDLS, CDR2 YYNGEE. The CDR3 sequence: CASSLNTGELFF. CDR3 sequence (DNA): TGTGCCAGCAGCCTTAACACCGGGGAGCTGTTTTTT.

The chain carries TRBV5-1 and TRBJ2-3; 7 bases fit TRBD2. The CDR3 is made up of 15 amino acids. Germline values: CDR1 SGHRS, CDR2 YFSETQ. V lost 2 bases to trimming and J lost 2 bases; unmatched junction nucleotides: 5. CDR3 residues: CASSFGAGNTDTQYF. In DNA form, the CDR3 reads TGCGCCAGCAGCTTCGGAGCGGGGAACACAGATACGCAGTATTTT.

This clone was seen more than once but under ten times. The chain couples TRBV6-5 to TRBJ1-1; no clear D gene. Trimming left V 6 bases short and J 3 bases short, with 11 bases between. Germline CDR1 and CDR2: MNHEY and SVGAGI. This CDR3 contains 13 residues. CDR3 DNA: TGTGCCAGCAGCCTCGCGGCCTACACTGAAGCTTTCTTT. It encodes CASSLAAYTEAFF.

This chain connects TRBV28 to TRBJ2-3; 10 bases are shared with TRBD2. Germline V gives CDR1 MDHEN, CDR2 SYDVKM. There are 16 residues in the CDR3. After removal of 4 bases from V and 2 bases from J, the junction contained 6 bases not matched to a gene. CDR3 residues: CASSSKLAGYTDTQYF. Here the CDR3 DNA reads TGTGCCAGCAGTTCAAAACTAGCGGGGTACACAGATACGCAGTATTTT. The variable domain in full, completed from reference TRBV28 and TRBJ2-3, reads DVKVTQSSRYLVKRTGEKVFLECVQDMDHENMFWYRQDPGLGLRLIYFSYDVKMKEKGDIPEGYSVSREKKERFSLILESASTNQTSMYLCASSSKLAGYTDTQYFGPGTRLTVL.

The J gene is TRBJ2-1, the V gene TRBV29-1, with D unclear. This CDR3 spans 11 amino acids. The V and J ends lost 4 bases and 6 bases respectively, with 7 bases between them. CDR1 SQVTM and CDR2 ANQGSEA come from the germline V gene. The CDR3 DNA is TGCAGCGTTGGGTTCGGCAATGAGCAGTTCTTC. Translating it yields CSVGFGNEQFF.

The chain has TRBV10-2 and TRBJ1-2; possible D gene TRBD1, 6 bases. From germline, CDR1 is WSHSY and CDR2 SAAADI. Trimming stripped 6 bases from V and 8 bases from J, with 16 bases between. This CDR3 has 13 residues. CDR3 in DNA: TGCGCCAGCAGGCCGGGGGGCGCCGGGGGCTACACCTTC. Its protein product is CASRPGGAGGYTF.

This clone was observed once. The chain carries TRBV6-2 or TRBV6-3 and TRBJ2-1; TRBD2 agrees at 11 bases. The CDR3 is 17 amino acids. Germline V lookup: CDR1 MNHEY, CDR2 SVGEGT. Trimming at V came to 5 bases and at J to 0 bases, leaving 6 bases not matched to a gene. The CDR3 DNA sequence: TGTGCCAGCAGTCGCCGACTAGCGGGGAACTCCTACAATGAGCAGTTCTTC. Translation gives CASSRRLAGNSYNEQFF.

This chain's CDR3 is CASSAPSGSLDTQYF. DNA of the CDR3: TGTGCCAGCAGCGCACCTAGCGGGAGTTTAGATACGCAGTATTTT. This chain connects TRBV11-2 to TRBJ2-3, with 10 positions matching TRBD2. The CDR3 has 15 amino acids. Germline trimming cut 5 bases from V and 5 bases from J; bases unmatched to any gene: 7. Per the germline V gene, CDR1 is SGHAT and CDR2 is FQNNGV.

The rearrangement joins TRBV28 to TRBJ2-3; 8 positions agree with TRBD2. The germline CDR1 and CDR2 sequences are MDHEN and SYDVKM. The CDR3 extends over 15 amino acids. The junction had 6 bases not matched to a gene; V was cut back by 5 bases and J by 2 bases. The CDR3 nucleotides read TGTGCCAGCAGTCTGATAGCGGGGAACACAGATACGCAGTATTTT. It codes for CASSLIAGNTDTQYF.

This clone was detected only once. V and J are TRBV15 and TRBJ1-6, with D uncertain. Germline lookup yields CDR1 LNHNV and CDR2 YYDKDF (reference sequence). V gave up 3 bases and J gave up 2 bases, with 17 bases separating them. The CDR3 covers 18 residues. This CDR3 is CATSRPSRGAAYNSPLHF. The CDR3 DNA reads TGTGCCACCAGCAGGCCCAGCCGGGGAGCGGCCTATAATTCACCCCTCCACTTT.

This clone was observed a few times. CDR3 DNA: TGTGCCAGCAGCTTGGACAGGGAGAGGTCTGAAGCTTTCTTT. Its protein is CASSLDRERSEAFF. This rearrangement joins TRBV5-4 to TRBJ1-1; TRBD1 is a possible D gene (6 bases). Germline values: CDR1 SGHNT, CDR2 YYREEE (reference sequence). The CDR3 length is 14 residues. Between the trimmed V and J ends, which lost 0 bases and 6 bases, there was a span of 12 bases.

This chain joins TRBV29-1 and TRBJ2-3; perhaps TRBD2 as D (6 bases). Trimming removed 4 bases from V and 0 bases from J, with 11 bases in between. The CDR3 loop spans 14 amino acids. Germline-derived CDR1 and CDR2 are SQVTM and ANQGSEA. CDR3 DNA: TGCAGCGTTGGGGCGGGATCTAGCACAGATACGCAGTATTTT. As protein: CSVGAGSSTDTQYF.

Only a few counts were recorded for this clone. The chain joins TRBV2 to TRBJ2-2; 7 positions agree with TRBD1. The V gene end was trimmed by 11 bases and the J gene end by 1 base; junction bases not matched to a gene: 4. The length of the CDR3 is 13 residues. Germline CDR1 and CDR2: SNHLY and FYNNEI. CDR3 DNA sequence: TGTGCCTCCCAGGGGGAGAACACCGGGGAGCTGTTTTTT. Translating it yields CASQGENTGELFF. The entire variable domain, with the rest obtained from reference TRBV2 and TRBJ2-2, is as follows: EPEVTQTPSHQVTQMGQEVILRCVPISNHLYFYWYRQILGQKVEFLVSFYNNEISEKSEIFDDQFSVERPDGSNFTLKIRSTKLEDSAMYFCASQGENTGELFFGEGSRLTVL.

CDR3 sequence (DNA): TGTGCCACCAGTCCCGGGACAGATTATAGCAATCAGCCCCAGCATTTT. It encodes CATSPGTDYSNQPQHF. The rearrangement links TRBV24-1 to TRBJ1-5; 7 bases match TRBD1. Germline-derived CDR1 and CDR2 are KGHDR and SFDVKD. The V and J ends lost 6 bases and 0 bases, in that order; junction bases with no gene match: 7. This CDR3 spans 16 amino acids.

The chain joins TRBV19 to TRBJ2-5; TRBD1 matches at 8 bases. The length of the CDR3 is 14 residues. Trimming at V came to 7 bases and at J to 0 bases, leaving 4 bases not matched to a gene. CDR1 is LNHDA and CDR2 is SQIVND in the germline V gene (reference sequence). CDR3 loop: CASTGTGHQETQYF. CDR3 nucleotide sequence: TGTGCCAGTACAGGGACAGGCCACCAAGAGACCCAGTACTTC.

This sequence joins TRBV15 and TRBJ1-5; D not certain. Germline loops: CDR1 LNHNV, CDR2 YYDKDF (reference sequence). The CDR3 consists of 15 residues. Trimming removed 0 bases from V and 8 bases from J, with 14 bases in between. Here the CDR3 reads CATSRDLANPKPQHF. The CDR3 DNA reads TGTGCCACCAGCAGAGATCTAGCGAACCCTAAGCCCCAGCATTTT.

J is TRBJ1-1 and V is TRBV19; a possible D gene is TRBD1 (5 bases). CDR1 and CDR2 (germline): LNHDA, SQIVND (reference sequence). The CDR3 extends over 14 amino acids. V lost 5 bases to trimming and J lost 5 bases, with 15 bases between them. CDR3 in DNA: TGTGCCAGTAGTCCGCTTCCAGGGAGGACTGAAGCTTTCTTT. Amino acids: CASSPLPGRTEAFF.

This clone was observed once. V and J are TRBV11-2 and TRBJ2-5, with 11 bases identical to TRBD1. With V trimmed by 5 bases and J by 5 bases, 13 bases remained unmatched. This CDR3 has 17 residues. Germline loops: CDR1 SGHAT, CDR2 FQNNGV. CDR3 nucleotides: TGTGCCAGCAGCCCAACGCCCGGACAGGGGGCTAGGGAGACCCAGTACTTC. The encoded protein is CASSPTPGQGARETQYF.